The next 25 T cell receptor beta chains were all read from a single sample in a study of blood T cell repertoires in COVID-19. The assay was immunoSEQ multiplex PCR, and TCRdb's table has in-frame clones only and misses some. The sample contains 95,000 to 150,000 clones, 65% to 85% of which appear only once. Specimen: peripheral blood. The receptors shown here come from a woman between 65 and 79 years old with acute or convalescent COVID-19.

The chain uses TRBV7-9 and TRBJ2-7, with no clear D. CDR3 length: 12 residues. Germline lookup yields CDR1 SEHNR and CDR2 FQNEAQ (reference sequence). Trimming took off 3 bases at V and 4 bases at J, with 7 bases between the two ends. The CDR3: CASSLSGYEQYF. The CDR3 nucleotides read TGTGCCAGCAGCTTGTCCGGGTACGAGCAGTACTTC.

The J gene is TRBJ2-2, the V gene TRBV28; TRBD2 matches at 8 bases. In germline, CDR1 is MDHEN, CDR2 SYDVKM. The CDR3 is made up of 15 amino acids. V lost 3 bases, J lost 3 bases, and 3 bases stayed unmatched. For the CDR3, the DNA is TGTGCCAGCAGTTTCGGTAGCGGGGACACCGGGGAGCTGTTTTTT. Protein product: CASSFGSGDTGELFF.

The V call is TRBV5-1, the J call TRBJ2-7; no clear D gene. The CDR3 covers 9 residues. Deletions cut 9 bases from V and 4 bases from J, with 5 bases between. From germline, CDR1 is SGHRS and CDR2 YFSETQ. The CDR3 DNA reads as TGCGCCACTCCTTACGAGCAGTACGTC. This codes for CATPYEQYV.

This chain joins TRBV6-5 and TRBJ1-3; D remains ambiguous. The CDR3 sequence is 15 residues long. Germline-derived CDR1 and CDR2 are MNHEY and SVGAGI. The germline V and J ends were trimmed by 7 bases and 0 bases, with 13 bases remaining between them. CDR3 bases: TGTGCCAGCATGGCATCCCTCTTCTCTGGAAACACCATATATTTT. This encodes CASMASLFSGNTIYF.

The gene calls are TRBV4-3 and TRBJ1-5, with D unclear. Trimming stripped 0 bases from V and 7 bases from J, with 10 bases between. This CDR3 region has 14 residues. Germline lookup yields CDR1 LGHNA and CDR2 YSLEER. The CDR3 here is CASSQDKARQPQHF. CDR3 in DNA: TGCGCCAGCAGCCAAGATAAAGCGCGCCAGCCCCAGCATTTT.

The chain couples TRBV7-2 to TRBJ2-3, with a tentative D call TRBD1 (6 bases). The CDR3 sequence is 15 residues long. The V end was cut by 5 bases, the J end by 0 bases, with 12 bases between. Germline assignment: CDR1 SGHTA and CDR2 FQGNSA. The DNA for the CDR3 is TGTGCCAGCAGCACAGGGCAATCTAGCACAGATACGCAGTATTTT. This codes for CASSTGQSSTDTQYF. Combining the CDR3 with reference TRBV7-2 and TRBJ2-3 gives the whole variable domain GAGVSQSPSNKVTEKGKDVELRCDPISGHTALYWYRQSLGQGLEFLIYFQGNSAPDKSGLPSDRFSAERTGGSVSTLTIQRTQQEDSAVYLCASSTGQSSTDTQYFGPGTRLTVL.

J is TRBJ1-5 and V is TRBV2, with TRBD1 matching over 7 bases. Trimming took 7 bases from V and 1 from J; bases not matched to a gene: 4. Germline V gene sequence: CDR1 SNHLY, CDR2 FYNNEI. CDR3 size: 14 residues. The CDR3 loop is CASTQQGSNQPQHF. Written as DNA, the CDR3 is TGTGCCAGCACCCAACAGGGGAGCAATCAGCCCCAGCATTTT.

For the CDR3, the DNA is TGTGCCAGCTCACGGGGCGACAATCAGCCCCAGCATTTT. Its protein product is CASSRGDNQPQHF. V and J are TRBV18 and TRBJ1-5; possibly TRBD1 for D (5 bases). The CDR3 is 13 residues long. The germline gives CDR1 KGHSH, CDR2 LQKENI. V was clipped by 4 bases and J by 3 bases, with 7 bases between them.

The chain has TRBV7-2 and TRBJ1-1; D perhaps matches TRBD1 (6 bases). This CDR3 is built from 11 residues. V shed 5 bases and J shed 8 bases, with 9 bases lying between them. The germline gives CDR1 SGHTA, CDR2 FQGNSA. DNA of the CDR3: TGTGCCAGCAGCAGGGGGATAGAAGCTTTCTTT. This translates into CASSRGIEAFF.

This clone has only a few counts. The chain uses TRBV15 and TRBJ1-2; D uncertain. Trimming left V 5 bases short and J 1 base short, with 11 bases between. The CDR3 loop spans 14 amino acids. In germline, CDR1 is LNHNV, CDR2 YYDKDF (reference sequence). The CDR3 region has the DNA TGTGCCACCAGCGGAAGTGACTATAACTATGGCTACACCTTC. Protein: CATSGSDYNYGYTF. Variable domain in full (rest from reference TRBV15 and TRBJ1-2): DAMVIQNPRYQVTQFGKPVTLSCSQTLNHNVMYWYQQKSSQAPKLLFHYYDKDFNNEADTPDNFQSRRPNTSFCFLDIRSPGLGDTAMYLCATSGSDYNYGYTFGSGTRLTVV.

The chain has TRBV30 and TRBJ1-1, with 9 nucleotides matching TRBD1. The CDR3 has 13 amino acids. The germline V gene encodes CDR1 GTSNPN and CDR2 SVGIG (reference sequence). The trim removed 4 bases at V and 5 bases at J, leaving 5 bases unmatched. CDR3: CAWTTGGRTEAFF. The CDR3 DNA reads TGTGCCTGGACAACAGGGGGCCGTACTGAAGCTTTCTTT.

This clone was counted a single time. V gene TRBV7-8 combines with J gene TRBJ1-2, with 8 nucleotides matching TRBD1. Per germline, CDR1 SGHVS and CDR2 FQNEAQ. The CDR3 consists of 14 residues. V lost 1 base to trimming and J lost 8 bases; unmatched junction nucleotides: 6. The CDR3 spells CASSLGTGTGGYTF. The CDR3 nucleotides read TGTGCCAGCAGCTTAGGGACAGGGACTGGAGGCTACACCTTC.

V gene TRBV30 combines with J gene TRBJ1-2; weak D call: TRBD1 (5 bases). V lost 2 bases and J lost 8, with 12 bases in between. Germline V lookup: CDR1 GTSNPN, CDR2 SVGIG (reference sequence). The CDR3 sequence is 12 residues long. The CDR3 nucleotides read TGTGCCTGGAGTCCCCAGGGAAACGGCTACACCTTC. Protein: CAWSPQGNGYTF.

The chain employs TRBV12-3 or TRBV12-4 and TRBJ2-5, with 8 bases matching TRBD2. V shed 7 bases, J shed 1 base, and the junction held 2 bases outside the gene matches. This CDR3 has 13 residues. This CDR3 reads CASNGGAQETQYF. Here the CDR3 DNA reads TGTGCCAGCAACGGGGGGGCCCAAGAGACCCAGTACTTC.

The CDR3 here is CASSLVDWKGYEQYF. CDR3 nucleotide sequence: TGTGCCAGCAGCTTGGTGGACTGGAAGGGCTACGAGCAGTACTTC. The chain couples TRBV5-5 to TRBJ2-7; possible D gene TRBD2, 5 bases. Per the germline V gene, CDR1 is SGHKS and CDR2 is YYEKEE (reference sequence). Between the trimmed V and J ends, which lost 0 bases and 3 bases, there was a span of 13 bases. This CDR3 spans 15 amino acids. Full variable domain (rest looked up from reference TRBV5-5 and TRBJ2-7): DAGVTQSPTHLIKTRGQQVTLRCSPISGHKSVSWYQQVLGQGPQFIFQYYEKEERGRGNFPDRFSARQFPNYSSELNVNALLLGDSALYLCASSLVDWKGYEQYFGPGTRLTVT.

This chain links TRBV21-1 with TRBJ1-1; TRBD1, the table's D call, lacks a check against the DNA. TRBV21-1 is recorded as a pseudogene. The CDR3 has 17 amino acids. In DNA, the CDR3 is TGTGCCAGCAGCAAATTTCCAAGTGGCTCGATGAACACTGAAGCTTTCTTT. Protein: CASSKFPSGSMNTEAFF.

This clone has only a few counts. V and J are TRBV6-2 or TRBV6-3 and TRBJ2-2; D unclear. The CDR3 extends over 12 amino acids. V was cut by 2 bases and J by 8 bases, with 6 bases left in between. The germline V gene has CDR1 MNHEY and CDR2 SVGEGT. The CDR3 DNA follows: TGTGCCAGCAGTTACAACTGGGGGGAGCTGTTTTTT. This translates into CASSYNWGELFF.

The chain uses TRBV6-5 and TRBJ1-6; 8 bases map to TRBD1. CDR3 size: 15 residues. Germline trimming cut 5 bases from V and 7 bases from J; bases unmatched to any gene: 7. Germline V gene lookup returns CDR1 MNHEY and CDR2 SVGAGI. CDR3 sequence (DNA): TGTGCCAGCAGTATTTGGACAGGGAAAAATTCACCCCTCCACTTT. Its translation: CASSIWTGKNSPLHF.

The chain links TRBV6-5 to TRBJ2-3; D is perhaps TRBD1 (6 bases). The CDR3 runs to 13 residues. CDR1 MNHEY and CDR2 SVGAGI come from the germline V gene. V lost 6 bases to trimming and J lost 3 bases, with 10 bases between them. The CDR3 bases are TGTGCCAGCAGGTTCCAGGGGACAGATACGCAGTATTTT. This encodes CASRFQGTDTQYF.

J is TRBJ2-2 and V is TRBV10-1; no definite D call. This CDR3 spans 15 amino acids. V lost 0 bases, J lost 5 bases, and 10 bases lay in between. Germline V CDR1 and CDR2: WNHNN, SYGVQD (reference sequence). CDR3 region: CASSESYSPTGELFF. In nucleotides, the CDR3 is TGCGCCAGCAGTGAGTCGTACAGTCCGACCGGGGAGCTGTTTTTT.

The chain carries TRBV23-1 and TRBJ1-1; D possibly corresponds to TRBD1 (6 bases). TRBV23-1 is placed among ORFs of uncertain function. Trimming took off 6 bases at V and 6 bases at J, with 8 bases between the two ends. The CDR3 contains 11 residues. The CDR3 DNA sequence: TGCGCCAGCAGAGGGGGTCCTGAAGCTTTCTTT. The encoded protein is CASRGGPEAFF.

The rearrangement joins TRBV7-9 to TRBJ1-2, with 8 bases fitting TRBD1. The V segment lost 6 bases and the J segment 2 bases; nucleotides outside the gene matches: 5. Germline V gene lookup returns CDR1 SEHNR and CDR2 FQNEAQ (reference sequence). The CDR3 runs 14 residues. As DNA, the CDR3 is TGTGCCAGCAGGGACACAGGGGGAAACTATGGCTACACCTTC. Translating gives CASRDTGGNYGYTF.

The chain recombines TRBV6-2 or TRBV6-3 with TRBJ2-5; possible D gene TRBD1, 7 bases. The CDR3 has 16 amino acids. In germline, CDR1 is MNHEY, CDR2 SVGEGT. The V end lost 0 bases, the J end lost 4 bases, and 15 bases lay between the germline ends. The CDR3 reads CASSYSRQGGIETQYF. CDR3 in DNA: TGTGCCAGCAGTTACTCCCGGCAGGGGGGTATAGAGACCCAGTACTTC.

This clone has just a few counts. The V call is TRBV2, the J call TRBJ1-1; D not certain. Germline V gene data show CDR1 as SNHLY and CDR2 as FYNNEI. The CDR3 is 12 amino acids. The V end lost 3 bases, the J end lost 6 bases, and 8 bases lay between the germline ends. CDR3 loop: CASSEAVPEAFF. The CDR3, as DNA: TGTGCCAGCAGTGAGGCAGTCCCTGAAGCTTTCTTT.

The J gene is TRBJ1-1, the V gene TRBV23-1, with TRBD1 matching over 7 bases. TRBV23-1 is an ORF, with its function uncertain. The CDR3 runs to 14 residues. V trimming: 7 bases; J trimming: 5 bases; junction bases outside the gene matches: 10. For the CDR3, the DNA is TGCGCCAGCAAACGACAGGGTAGATCGACTGAAGCTTTCTTT. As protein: CASKRQGRSTEAFF.